This is a list of T cell receptor beta chains from one sample in a study of OX40 agonist ivuxolimab in advanced cancers. Clones were read by immunoSEQ multiplex PCR, and TCRdb kept only the in-frame ones, dropping some. The top ten clones hold about 16% of a sample with fewer than 45,000 clones, about 90% of them seen once. Source: CD4+ or CD8+ T cells sorted from blood, taken in a trial of the OX40 agonist ivuxolimab. The receptors were sampled from an adult with an advanced solid tumor such as melanoma, head and neck, liver or kidney cancer. The CDR3 runs from the conserved cysteine through the conserved F or W. The D gene is left open where the match is weak. Not every row has a clone size; where given, it reads once, few, many or a size class.

v_gene: TRBV7-6; d_gene: .; abundance: .; j_gene: TRBJ1-1; len: 15; CDR3nt: TGTGCCAGCAGCTTATATGGGGGAGGTGGTACTGAAGCTTTCTTT; CDR3aa: CASSLYGGGGTEAFF
v_gene: TRBV19; d_gene: .; abundance: .; j_gene: TRBJ1-1; len: 12; CDR3nt: TGTGCCAGTACCACGGGGGGGGTAGAAGCTTTCTTT; CDR3aa: CASTTGGVEAFF
v_gene: TRBV10-3; d_gene: TRBD2; abundance: .; j_gene: TRBJ2-1; len: 13; CDR3nt: TGTGCCATCAGTGAGGGACTAGCGGGGGGGCAGTTCTTC; CDR3aa: CAISEGLAGGQFF
v_gene: TRBV5-5; d_gene: TRBD1; abundance: .; j_gene: TRBJ2-7; len: 16; CDR3nt: TGTGCCAGCAGCTCCGGGCCGGGACAGAGCTCCTACGAGCAGTACTTC; CDR3aa: CASSSGPGQSSYEQYF
v_gene: TRBV11-3; d_gene: .; abundance: .; j_gene: TRBJ2-7; len: 13; CDR3nt: TGTGCTCGATGTGACAGGCCGGTTAGGGGGCAGTACTTC; CDR3aa: CARCDRPVRGQYF
v_gene: TRBV27; d_gene: .; abundance: .; j_gene: TRBJ2-7; len: 15; CDR3nt: TGTGCCAGCAGACCTCGACAGTCTGTAGGCTACGAGCAGTACTTC; CDR3aa: CASRPRQSVGYEQYF
v_gene: TRBV19; d_gene: .; abundance: .; j_gene: TRBJ1-5; len: 14; CDR3nt: TGTGCCAGTAGTATAAGGGATAGCAATCAGCCCCAGCATTTT; CDR3aa: CASSIRDSNQPQHF
v_gene: TRBV7-9; d_gene: TRBD1; abundance: .; j_gene: TRBJ1-2; len: 17; CDR3nt: TGTGCCAGCAGCTTACGGGACAGCCCCCCCACGAGGCATGGCTACACCTTC; CDR3aa: CASSLRDSPPTRHGYTF
v_gene: TRBV2; d_gene: .; abundance: once; j_gene: TRBJ2-5; len: 12; CDR3nt: TGTGCCAGCCAGGCCGCGGAAGAGACCCAGTACTTC; CDR3aa: CASQAAEETQYF
v_gene: TRBV6-5; d_gene: TRBD2; abundance: .; j_gene: TRBJ2-5; len: 14; CDR3nt: TGTGCCAGCAGTTACCTAGCGGGACAAGAGACCCAGTACTTC; CDR3aa: CASSYLAGQETQYF
v_gene: TRBV6-1; d_gene: .; abundance: .; j_gene: TRBJ2-5; len: 14; CDR3nt: TGTGCCAGCACCGCCCAATGGATCGGGGAGACCCAGTACTTC; CDR3aa: CASTAQWIGETQYF
v_gene: TRBV10-2; d_gene: .; abundance: .; j_gene: TRBJ2-6; len: 18; CDR3nt: TGCGCCTGTACCTACCAGGGGAAATTTAACTCTGGGGCCAACGTCCTGACTTTC; CDR3aa: CACTYQGKFNSGANVLTF
v_gene: TRBV7-9; d_gene: .; abundance: .; j_gene: TRBJ1-4; len: 17; CDR3nt: TGTGCCAGCGCCTCGAGCGCCGAAGGGACAACTAATGAAAAACTGTTTTTT; CDR3aa: CASASSAEGTTNEKLFF
v_gene: TRBV6-1; d_gene: .; abundance: .; j_gene: TRBJ1-1; len: 14; CDR3nt: TGTGCCAGCAGTGAAGTGGGCGGAAACACTGAAGCTTTCTTT; CDR3aa: CASSEVGGNTEAFF
v_gene: TRBV7-2; d_gene: .; abundance: .; j_gene: TRBJ2-7; len: 11; CDR3nt: TGTGCCAGCAGAGCAGGACCTGAGCAGTACTTC; CDR3aa: CASRAGPEQYF
v_gene: TRBV2; d_gene: .; abundance: .; j_gene: TRBJ2-7; len: 13; CDR3nt: TGTGCCAGCAGTGCCCCTATTATCCACGAGCAGTACTTC; CDR3aa: CASSAPIIHEQYF
v_gene: TRBV20-1; d_gene: .; abundance: .; j_gene: TRBJ2-7; len: 11; CDR3nt: TGCAGCGAACCCCCGGGCGGCGAGCAGTACTTC; CDR3aa: CSEPPGGEQYF
v_gene: TRBV14; d_gene: TRBD1; abundance: .; j_gene: TRBJ2-7; len: 15; CDR3nt: TGTGCCAGCAGCACCCGGGGGACAGGGAAATACGAGCAGTACTTC; CDR3aa: CASSTRGTGKYEQYF
v_gene: TRBV6-6; d_gene: .; abundance: .; j_gene: TRBJ1-5; len: 14; CDR3nt: TGTGCCAGCAGTTTTGGGGCGGACAATCAGCCCCAGCATTTT; CDR3aa: CASSFGADNQPQHF
v_gene: TRBV19; d_gene: TRBD2; abundance: .; j_gene: TRBJ2-4; len: 19; CDR3nt: TGTGCCAGTAGTCTCCGGACTAGCGGGGGGCGGATGGCCAAAAACATTCAGTACTTC; CDR3aa: CASSLRTSGGRMAKNIQYF